This TCR beta chain was sequenced for a study of OX40 agonist ivuxolimab in advanced cancers. Study in general: The drug used for patients, ivuxolimab, was an agonistic anti-OX40 (CD134) antibody. Whole-study findings and limits: CD4+ and CD8+ blood T cells expanded clonally by week 6 at 0.1 to 3.0 mg/kg.

Data came from immunoSEQ multiplex PCR; TCRdb stores just in-frame clones and leaves some out. The table records 120,000 or so clones, 85% to 95% of them present only once. About this clone: The antigen is not known.

Autoimmune disease history or systemic immunosuppression meant exclusion. Specimen: CD4+ or CD8+ T cells sorted from blood, collected in a trial of the OX40 agonist ivuxolimab. The TCR comes from an adult with an advanced solid tumor such as melanoma, head and neck, liver or kidney cancer.

Here the CDR3 DNA reads TGTGCCAGCAGCTTGGCACTAGCGGCTCTCCCCGGGGAGCTGTTTTTT. Its protein product is CASSLALAALPGELFF. The chain combines TRBV11-2 with TRBJ2-2, with 8 positions matching TRBD2. V lost 3 bases, J lost 6 bases, and 9 bases stayed unmatched. Germline V gene data show CDR1 as SGHAT and CDR2 as FQNNGV. The CDR3 extends over 16 amino acids.